Sequencing of this TCR beta chain was carried out in a study of radiotherapy plus CTLA-4 blockade in lung cancer (dated by TCRdb to the late 2010s). Regarding the complete study: Among enrolled patients, about 17% had an objective response and roughly 31% reached disease control.

Findings and caveats that apply to the study as a whole: After treatment with radiotherapy and ipilimumab, TCR clones that originated in tumors expanded in peripheral blood. Increased serum interferon-beta after radiation, together with early dynamic changes in blood T cell clones, were reported to be the strongest predictors of response.

The library was built by means of the immunoSEQ multiplex PCR assay. This immuneACCESS table, as held by TCRdb, lists in-frame sequences with V and J called but not all clones. Of the missing ones, under half trace to an unresolved V gene in checked studies; the others have no known cause. Within this sample are approximately 75,000 clones, with roughly 78% of them counted one time only. Roughly 7% of the sample goes to the ten largest clones. CDR1 and CDR2 are read off the germline V gene as SGHTA and FQGNSA. Cut back by 5 bases and 1 base, the V and J ends lie 15 bases apart. The CDR3 runs 15 amino acids, cysteine and phenylalanine included. The CDR3 DNA has 45 bases and is translated from base 1. Regarding this clone: Its specific antigen is unknown. Qualities for individual bases were not recorded, and no much larger clone is one base off.

The study tested focal radiation therapy combined with CTLA-4 blockade (ipilimumab) in patients with chemo-refractory metastatic non-small-cell lung cancer. This sequence uses TRBV7-2 and TRBJ2-7; the D gene is perhaps TRBD1, from 6 matching bases. This material consisted of peripheral blood, taken from a patient treated with radiotherapy plus ipilimumab. This sequence was found in a human donor with non-small cell lung cancer who had a complete response to radiotherapy plus ipilimumab. The CDR3 region reads CASSLGAAHSYEQYF. The bases are TGTGCCAGCAGCCTGGGGGCAGCGCATTCCTACGAGCAGTACTTC.